These 5 T cell receptor beta chains originate from one sample sequenced in a study of metastatic and nonmetastatic thyroid tumors. Until they underwent thyroid surgery, no patient had received any treatment. Through MiXCR, TCRdb re-clonotyped the PCR reads. The table has roughly 70,000 clones, 18% seen once. What was sequenced was blood. The receptors were gathered from a female donor with papillary thyroid cancer or a benign thyroid nodule (not recorded which). Some clones in this sample may be carry-over from other donors' samples.

There are a few counts of this clone. The J gene is TRBJ2-5, the V gene TRBV5-8; D might be TRBD1 (6 bases). V was shortened by 4 bases and J by 1 base, with 14 bases between the two germline ends. There are 15 residues in the CDR3. Germline CDR1 and CDR2: SGHTS and YDEGEE. In DNA, the CDR3 is TGTGCCAGCAGCAAACAGACAGGCCCCCAAGAGACCCAGTACTTC. Protein: CASSKQTGPQETQYF.

The chain is built from TRBV11-1 and TRBJ1-2; TRBD1 is a possible D gene (5 bases). Per germline, CDR1 SGHAT and CDR2 FQDESV (reference sequence). The CDR3 has 14 amino acids. V dropped 5 bases and J dropped 0 bases, with 10 bases sitting between them. For the CDR3, the DNA is TGTGCCAGCAGCCCTCGACAGACTAACTATGGCTACACCTTC. It yields the protein CASSPRQTNYGYTF.

Ten or more counts support this clone. V gene TRBV20-1 combines with J gene TRBJ2-3, with D hard to call. V was pared by 1 base and J by 3 bases, with 11 bases between. CDR1 and CDR2 from the germline V gene are DFQATT and SNEGSKA (reference sequence). The CDR3 runs to 14 residues. CDR3 nucleotides: TGCAGTGCTAGAGTGACTGGAACGACAGATACGCAGTATTTT. Encoded protein: CSARVTGTTDTQYF.

This clone was counted at least ten times. The gene calls are TRBV12-3 or TRBV12-4 and TRBJ1-2; D ambiguous. Trimming cost V 7 bases and J 0 bases, with 6 bases left between them. The CDR3 covers 12 residues. CDR3 sequence reads: CASKETNYGYTF. CDR3 sequence (DNA): TGTGCCAGCAAAGAGACTAACTATGGCTACACCTTC.

The table lists this clone with many counts. V gene TRBV3-1 combines with J gene TRBJ2-5, with D hard to call. Germline V lookup: CDR1 LGHDT, CDR2 YNNKEL (reference sequence). The V and J ends lost 2 bases and 1 base respectively, with 5 bases between them. CDR3 size: 13 residues. The CDR3 DNA is TGTGCCAGCAGCCAAAACCCCCAAGAGACCCAGTACTTC. Its translation is CASSQNPQETQYF.